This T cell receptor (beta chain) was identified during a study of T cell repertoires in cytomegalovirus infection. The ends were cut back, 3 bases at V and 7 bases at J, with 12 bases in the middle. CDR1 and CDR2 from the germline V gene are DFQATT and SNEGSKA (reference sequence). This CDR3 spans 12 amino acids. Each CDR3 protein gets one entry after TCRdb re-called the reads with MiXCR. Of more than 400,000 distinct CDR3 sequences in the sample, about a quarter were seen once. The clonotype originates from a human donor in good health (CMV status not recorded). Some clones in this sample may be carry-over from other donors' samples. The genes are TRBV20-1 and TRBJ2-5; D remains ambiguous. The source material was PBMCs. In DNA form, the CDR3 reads TGCAGTGCTAGGGGGATCAGTGGGACCCAGTACTTC. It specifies CSARGISGTQYF.